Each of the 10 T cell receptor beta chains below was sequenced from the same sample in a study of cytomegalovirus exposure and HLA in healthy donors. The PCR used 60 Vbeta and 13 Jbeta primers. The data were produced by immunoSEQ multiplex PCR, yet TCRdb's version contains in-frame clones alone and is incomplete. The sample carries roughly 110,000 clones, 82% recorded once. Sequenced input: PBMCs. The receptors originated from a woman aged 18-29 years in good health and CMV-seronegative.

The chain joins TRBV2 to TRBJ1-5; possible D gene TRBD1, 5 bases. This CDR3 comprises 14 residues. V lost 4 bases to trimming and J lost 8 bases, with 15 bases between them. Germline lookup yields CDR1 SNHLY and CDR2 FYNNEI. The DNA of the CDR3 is TGTGCCAGCAGTGCAGGGATTTCAATCGAGCCCCAGCATTTT. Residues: CASSAGISIEPQHF.

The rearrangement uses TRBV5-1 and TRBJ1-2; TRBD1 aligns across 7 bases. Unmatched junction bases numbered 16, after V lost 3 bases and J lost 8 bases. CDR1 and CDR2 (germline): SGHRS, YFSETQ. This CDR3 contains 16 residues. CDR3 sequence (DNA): TGCGCCAGCAGCTCAACGCCGGGACAGAGGACCAACGGCTACACCTTC. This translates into CASSSTPGQRTNGYTF. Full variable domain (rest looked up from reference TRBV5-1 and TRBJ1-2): KAGVTQTPRYLIKTRGQQVTLSCSPISGHRSVSWYQQTPGQGLQFLFEYFSETQRNKGNFPGRFSGRQFSNSRSEMNVSTLELGDSALYLCASSSTPGQRTNGYTFGSGTRLTVV.

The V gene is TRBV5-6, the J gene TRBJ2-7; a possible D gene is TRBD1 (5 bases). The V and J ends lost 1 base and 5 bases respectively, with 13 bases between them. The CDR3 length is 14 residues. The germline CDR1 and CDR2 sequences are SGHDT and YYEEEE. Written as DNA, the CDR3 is TGTGCCAGCAGCTTGATCCCAGGGTCTAACGAGCAGTACTTC. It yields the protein CASSLIPGSNEQYF.

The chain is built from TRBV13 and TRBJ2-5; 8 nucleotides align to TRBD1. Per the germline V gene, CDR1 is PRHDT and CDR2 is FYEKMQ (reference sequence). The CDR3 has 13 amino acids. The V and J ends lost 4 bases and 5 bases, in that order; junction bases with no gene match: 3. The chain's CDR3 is CASSYRGWETQYF. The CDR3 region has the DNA TGTGCCAGCAGCTACAGGGGGTGGGAGACCCAGTACTTC.

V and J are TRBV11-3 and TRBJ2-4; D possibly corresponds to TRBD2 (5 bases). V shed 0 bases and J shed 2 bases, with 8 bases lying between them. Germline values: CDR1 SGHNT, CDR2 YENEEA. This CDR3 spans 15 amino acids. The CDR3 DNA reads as TGTGCCAGCAGCTTAGAGAGGGAAACCAAAAACATTCAGTACTTC. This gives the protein CASSLERETKNIQYF.

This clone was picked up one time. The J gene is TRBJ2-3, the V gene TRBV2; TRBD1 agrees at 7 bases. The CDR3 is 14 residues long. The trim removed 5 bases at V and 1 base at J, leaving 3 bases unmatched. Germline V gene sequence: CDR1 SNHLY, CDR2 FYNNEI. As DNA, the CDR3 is TGTGCCAGCAGTCTGGACAGGCGCACAGATACGCAGTATTTT. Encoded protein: CASSLDRRTDTQYF.

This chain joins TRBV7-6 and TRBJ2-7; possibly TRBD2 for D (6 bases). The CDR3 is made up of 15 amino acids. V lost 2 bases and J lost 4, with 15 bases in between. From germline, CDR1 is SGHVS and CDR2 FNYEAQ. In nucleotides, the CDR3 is TGTGCCAGCAGCTTACACGCGGGGAGACTTTACGAGCAGTACGTC. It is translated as CASSLHAGRLYEQYV.

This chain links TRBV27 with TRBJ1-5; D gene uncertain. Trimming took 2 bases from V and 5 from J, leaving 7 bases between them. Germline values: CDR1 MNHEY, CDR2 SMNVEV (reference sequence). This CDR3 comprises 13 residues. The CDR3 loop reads CASSLRQDQPQHF. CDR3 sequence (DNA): TGTGCCAGCAGTTTACGCCAGGATCAGCCCCAGCATTTT.

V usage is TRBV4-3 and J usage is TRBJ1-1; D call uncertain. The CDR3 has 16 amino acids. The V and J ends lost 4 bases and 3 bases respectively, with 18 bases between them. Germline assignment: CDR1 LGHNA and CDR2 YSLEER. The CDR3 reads CASSPEGGFVYTEAFF. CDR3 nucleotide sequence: TGCGCCAGCAGCCCCGAGGGAGGGTTTGTATACACTGAAGCTTTCTTT.

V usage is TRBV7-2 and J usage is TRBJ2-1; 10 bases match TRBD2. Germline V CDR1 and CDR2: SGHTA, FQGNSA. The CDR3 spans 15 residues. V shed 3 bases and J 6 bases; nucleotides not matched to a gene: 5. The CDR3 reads CASSFSGRPPNEQFF. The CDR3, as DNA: TGTGCCAGCAGCTTTAGCGGGAGGCCCCCCAATGAGCAGTTCTTC.